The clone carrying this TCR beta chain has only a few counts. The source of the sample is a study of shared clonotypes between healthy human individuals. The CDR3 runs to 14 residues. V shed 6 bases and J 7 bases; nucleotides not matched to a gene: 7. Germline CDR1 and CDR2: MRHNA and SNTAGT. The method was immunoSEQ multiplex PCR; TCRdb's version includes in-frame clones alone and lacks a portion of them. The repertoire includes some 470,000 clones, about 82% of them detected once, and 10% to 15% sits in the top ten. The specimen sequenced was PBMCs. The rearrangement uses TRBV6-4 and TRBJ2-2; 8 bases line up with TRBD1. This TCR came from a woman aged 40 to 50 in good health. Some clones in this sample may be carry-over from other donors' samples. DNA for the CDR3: TGTGCCAGCAGACAGGACAGGGCTGGCGGGGAGCTGTTTTTT. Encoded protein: CASRQDRAGGELFF.